The next 14 T cell receptor beta chains were all read from a single sample in a study of blood T cell repertoires in COVID-19. Clones were read by immunoSEQ multiplex PCR, and TCRdb kept only the in-frame ones, dropping some. The data contain roughly 230,000 clones, 80% to 90% of them seen just once; the ten biggest clones take up 5% to 8%. Sequencing was performed on PBMCs or T cells enriched from blood (not recorded which). These receptor sequences come from a woman aged 45-59 years who had been exposed to COVID-19.

The gene calls are TRBV29-1 and TRBJ1-2; 8 nucleotides match TRBD1. Per the germline V gene, CDR1 is SQVTM and CDR2 is ANQGSEA. The CDR3 contains 15 residues. V lost 6 bases, J lost 0 bases, and 9 bases stayed unmatched. Here the CDR3 DNA reads TGCAGCGTACAGTTCTCGGGACAGGCTAACTATGGCTACACCTTC. Encoded protein: CSVQFSGQANYGYTF.

The chain employs TRBV21-1 and TRBJ2-7; TRBD2, the D gene given by the table, was not confirmed from the DNA. TRBV21-1 is labeled a pseudogene. The CDR3 extends over 14 amino acids. Here the CDR3 DNA reads TGTGCCAGCAGCAAAGATGAGGGAGACTACGAGCAGTACTTC. Translated, it gives CASSKDEGDYEQYF.

The rearrangement uses TRBV19 and TRBJ2-3, with 15 positions matching TRBD2. Looked up from germline, CDR1 is LNHDA and CDR2 is SQIVND (reference sequence). The CDR3 is 15 amino acids. The V segment lost 9 bases and the J segment 5 bases; nucleotides outside the gene matches: 6. As DNA, the CDR3 is TGTGCCAGCAGGACTAGCGGGGGGGAGTTAGATACGCAGTATTTT. Its translation is CASRTSGGELDTQYF.

A word on this clone: Germline and junction disagree at one end, which may indicate a read error. The J gene is TRBJ2-5, the V gene TRBV5-4; TRBD1 aligns across 7 bases. Germline CDR1 and CDR2: SGHNT and YYREEE (reference sequence). This CDR3 comprises 17 residues. The CDR3 DNA reads as TGTGCCAGCACCTTGGCCGGACGAAAGACAGGGCGGGAGACCCAGTACTTC. This translates into CASTLAGRKTGRETQYF.

This clone was seen only once. The chain carries TRBV29-1 and TRBJ2-3; a possible D gene is TRBD2 (6 bases). Germline V gives CDR1 SQVTM, CDR2 ANQGSEA. This CDR3 region has 14 residues. Trimming cost V 1 base and J 4 bases, with 12 bases left between them. CDR3 loop: CSVEGLVRSDTQYF. The DNA of the CDR3 is TGCAGCGTTGAAGGACTAGTACGTTCAGATACGCAGTATTTT.

The chain couples TRBV6-1 to TRBJ2-1; perhaps TRBD2 as D (6 bases). CDR1 and CDR2 from the germline V gene are MNHNS and SASEGT. Trimming removed 4 bases from V and 0 bases from J, with 16 bases in between. The CDR3 runs to 17 residues. CDR3 residues: CASSAVPAGSSYNEQFF. CDR3 in DNA: TGTGCCAGCAGTGCAGTGCCAGCGGGCAGCTCCTACAATGAGCAGTTCTTC.

The chain carries TRBV5-1 and TRBJ2-1, with D unclear. This CDR3 contains 15 residues. Germline CDR1 SGHRS, CDR2 YFSETQ. The V end was cut by 1 base, the J end by 0 bases, with 8 bases between. CDR3 DNA: TGCGCCAGCAGCTTGACGCGGAGCTCCTACAATGAGCAGTTCTTC. Translating gives CASSLTRSSYNEQFF.

This CDR3 is CASSPEGTADEQYF. The CDR3 DNA reads TGTGCCAGCAGCCCGGAGGGGACAGCCGACGAGCAGTACTTC. This chain links TRBV5-5 with TRBJ2-7; a weak D match, TRBD1 (7 bases). Trimming shortened V by 4 bases and J by 5 bases, and 16 bases separated the two germline ends. This CDR3 has 14 amino acids. Per the germline V gene, CDR1 is SGHKS and CDR2 is YYEKEE (reference sequence).

The chain has TRBV30 and TRBJ1-5; 8 bases fit TRBD1. V lost 2 bases and J lost 5; bases outside the gene matches: 8. The germline CDR1 and CDR2 sequences are GTSNPN and SVGIG (reference sequence). The CDR3 totals 15 residues. CDR3 loop: CAWSSDREGDQPQHF. In DNA, the CDR3 is TGTGCCTGGAGTTCGGACAGGGAGGGGGATCAGCCCCAGCATTTT.

V usage is TRBV5-4 and J usage is TRBJ1-2; D not resolved. Trimming took off 4 bases at V and 7 bases at J, with 17 bases between the two ends. The CDR3 loop spans 14 amino acids. Germline CDR1 is SGHNT and CDR2 is YYREEE (reference sequence). CDR3 amino acids: CASSPRRPTGGYTF. CDR3 DNA: TGTGCCAGCAGCCCCCGGCGTCCCACGGGTGGCTACACCTTC. Based on the CDR3 plus reference TRBV5-4 and TRBJ1-2, the full variable domain is ETGVTQSPTHLIKTRGQQVTLRCSSQSGHNTVSWYQQALGQGPQFIFQYYREEENGRGNFPPRFSGLQFPNYSSELNVNALELDDSALYLCASSPRRPTGGYTFGSGTRLTVV.

The chain carries TRBV27 and TRBJ1-5; 10 nucleotides align to TRBD1. The V gene end was trimmed by 6 bases and the J gene end by 7 bases; junction bases not matched to a gene: 9. Germline V gene sequence: CDR1 MNHEY, CDR2 SMNVEV (reference sequence). The CDR3 runs 15 residues. The CDR3 here is CASSPDRGLGQPQHF. Here the CDR3 DNA reads TGTGCCAGCAGCCCCGACAGGGGGCTAGGACAGCCCCAGCATTTT.

The rearrangement uses TRBV9 and TRBJ1-2; 10 bases agree with TRBD1. Trimming cost V 4 bases and J 4 bases; bases outside gene matches: 13. There are 17 residues in the CDR3. The germline V gene encodes CDR1 SGDLS and CDR2 YYNGEE. The CDR3 loop is CASSPRDRGGISYGYTF. The CDR3 nucleotides are TGTGCCAGCAGCCCGAGGGACAGGGGAGGAATTAGCTATGGCTACACCTTC.

The chain recombines TRBV29-1 with TRBJ1-2; TRBD1 is a possible D gene (5 bases). Trimming pared 4 bases from V and 5 bases from J, leaving 11 bases between. Germline V gene lookup returns CDR1 SQVTM and CDR2 ANQGSEA. The CDR3 is 12 amino acids. In DNA, the CDR3 is TGCAGCGTTGTTGAGACAGCTTATGGCTACACCTTC. Residues: CSVVETAYGYTF. Full variable domain (remainder filled in from reference TRBV29-1 and TRBJ1-2): SAVISQKPSRDICQRGTSLTIQCQVDSQVTMMFWYRQQPGQSLTLIATANQGSEATYESGFVIDKFPISRPNLTFSTLTVSNMSPEDSSIYLCSVVETAYGYTFGSGTRLTVV.

This clone has only one observation. The chain has TRBV7-2 and TRBJ2-2; 7 bases align to TRBD1. Germline values: CDR1 SGHTA, CDR2 FQGNSA. V was clipped by 5 bases and J by 4 bases; unmatched bases: 4. The CDR3 runs 14 residues. CDR3 sequence: CASSQQGITGELFF. The CDR3 DNA is TGTGCCAGCAGCCAACAGGGGATCACCGGGGAGCTGTTTTTT.